Listed here are 21 T cell receptor beta chains from one sample, sequenced in a study of blood T cell repertoires in COVID-19. Clones were read by immunoSEQ multiplex PCR, and TCRdb kept only the in-frame ones, dropping some. The repertoire holds over 200,000 clones, roughly 85% seen once, with approximately 10% in the top ten. Sequencing input: PBMCs or T cells enriched from blood (not recorded which). These receptors were obtained from a man aged 30-40 years who had recovered from COVID-19.

The rearrangement uses TRBV4-1 and TRBJ2-5; D gene unclear. The CDR3 runs 12 residues. Germline-derived CDR1 and CDR2 are MGHRA and YSYEKL. Between the trimmed V and J ends, which lost 3 bases and 5 bases, there was a span of 7 bases. In DNA form, the CDR3 reads TGCGCCAGCAGCCAGCCCGGGGAGACCCAGTACTTC. It specifies CASSQPGETQYF.

The genes are TRBV19 and TRBJ2-7; D possibly corresponds to TRBD2 (6 bases). V lost 1 base and J lost 5, with 12 bases in between. The CDR3 covers 14 residues. Germline V lookup: CDR1 LNHDA, CDR2 SQIVND (reference sequence). CDR3 DNA sequence: TGTGCCAGTAGTATAGGGAGGGGTCACAACGAGCAGTACTTC. Amino acid sequence: CASSIGRGHNEQYF.

The rearrangement joins TRBV24-1 to TRBJ2-3, with D maybe TRBD1 (5 bases). The CDR3 has 14 amino acids. Germline-derived CDR1 and CDR2 are KGHDR and SFDVKD. V was clipped by 6 bases and J by 3 bases, with 12 bases between them. This CDR3 reads CATSRAGNTDTQYF. As DNA, the CDR3 is TGTGCCACCAGTCGGGCAGGGAATACAGATACGCAGTATTTT.

The V and J genes are TRBV9 and TRBJ1-2, with unresolved D. Trimming cost V 0 bases and J 2 bases, with 11 bases left between them. This CDR3 region has 15 residues. Germline lookup yields CDR1 SGDLS and CDR2 YYNGEE. The CDR3 loop is CASSVGPGVNYGYTF. The CDR3 nucleotides read TGTGCCAGCAGCGTAGGCCCCGGAGTAAACTATGGCTACACCTTC.

The CDR3 reads CASSSSRGQGEQYF. Written as DNA, the CDR3 is TGTGCCAGCAGCTCCAGCAGGGGGCAAGGCGAGCAGTACTTC. This chain uses TRBV11-2 with TRBJ2-7; 8 positions match TRBD1. V lost 4 bases to trimming and J lost 6 bases; unmatched junction nucleotides: 8. The CDR3 is 14 amino acids. The germline CDR1 and CDR2 sequences are SGHAT and FQNNGV.

The CDR3 nucleotides read TGTGCCAGCAGCCCAATAGCGGGAGGTAGTGTTTACGAGCAGTACTTC. Encoded protein: CASSPIAGGSVYEQYF. V usage is TRBV7-9 and J usage is TRBJ2-7; 10 nucleotides match TRBD2. Germline V gene lookup returns CDR1 SEHNR and CDR2 FQNEAQ (reference sequence). V lost 5 bases, J lost 4 bases, and 11 bases stayed unmatched. The CDR3 is 16 amino acids.

The V call is TRBV21-1, the J call TRBJ1-1. TRBV21-1 is recorded as a pseudogene. This CDR3 contains 12 residues. Written as DNA, the CDR3 is TGTGCCAGCAGCCACCGGGACTTCCGGGCTTTCTTT. Amino acid sequence: CASSHRDFRAFF.

The CDR3 spells CASSLDREGNQPQHF. Here the CDR3 DNA reads TGCGCCAGCAGCCTCGACAGGGAGGGCAATCAGCCCCAGCATTTT. The chain couples TRBV4-1 to TRBJ1-5, with TRBD1 identical over 7 bases. Trimming removed 4 bases from V and 2 bases from J; junction bases left unmatched: 5. Germline assignment: CDR1 MGHRA and CDR2 YSYEKL. The CDR3 contains 15 residues.

This clone showed up just once. The V and J genes are TRBV7-2 and TRBJ2-5, with TRBD2 matching 14 bases. V shed 1 base, J shed 6 bases, and the junction held 13 bases outside the gene matches. There are 19 residues in the CDR3. Germline V CDR1 and CDR2: SGHTA, FQGNSA. The CDR3 DNA reads as TGTGCCAGCAGCTTAGTTACGAGGACTAGCGGGGGGAATCGAAAGACCCAGTACTTC. Translating it yields CASSLVTRTSGGNRKTQYF.

The rearrangement links TRBV5-4 to TRBJ2-5; TRBD2 might be the D (6 bases). The V end lost 5 bases, the J end lost 0 bases, and 14 bases lay between the germline ends. Germline-derived CDR1 and CDR2 are SGHNT and YYREEE (reference sequence). The CDR3 has 15 amino acids. The CDR3, as DNA: TGTGCCAGCAGGGTCGGGGGTTCGTACCAAGAGACCCAGTACTTC. It translates to CASRVGGSYQETQYF.

The chain recombines TRBV14 with TRBJ2-7, with unresolved D. The length of the CDR3 is 11 residues. Germline CDR1 SGHDN, CDR2 FVKESK. V lost 3 bases and J lost 6, with 6 bases in between. The chain's CDR3 is CASSHFSEQYF. CDR3 nucleotide sequence: TGTGCCAGCAGCCACTTCAGCGAGCAGTACTTC.

The V and J genes are TRBV7-2 and TRBJ1-6; possible D gene TRBD1, 5 bases. Per germline, CDR1 SGHTA and CDR2 FQGNSA. Trimming removed 1 base at V and 9 bases at J, with 16 bases between. This CDR3 spans 16 amino acids. Written as DNA, the CDR3 is TGTGCCAGCAGCTTAGTAGTTGGGGGGGGGAGTTCACCCCTCCACTTT. The encoded protein is CASSLVVGGGSSPLHF.

This chain connects TRBV24-1 to TRBJ2-1; 11 positions agree with TRBD2. The trim removed 5 bases at V and 9 bases at J, leaving 5 bases unmatched. The CDR3 covers 14 residues. Germline CDR1 reads KGHDR; CDR2 reads SFDVKD. CDR3 nucleotides: TGTGCCACCAGTGTAGCGGGAGGGCCCGGTGAGCAGTTCTTC. Its translation: CATSVAGGPGEQFF.

This chain joins TRBV5-1 and TRBJ2-3; 11 bases match TRBD2. Trimming took 2 bases from V and 4 from J; bases not matched to a gene: 9. This CDR3 has 17 residues. Germline loops: CDR1 SGHRS, CDR2 YFSETQ. CDR3 nucleotides: TGCGCCAGCAGCTTAACTAGCGGGGGTCCGAGTTCAGATACGCAGTATTTT. It encodes CASSLTSGGPSSDTQYF.

This clone was seen more than once but under ten times. The V and J genes are TRBV3-1 (or the pseudogene TRBV3-2) and TRBJ1-1, with a possible D match to TRBD1 (5 bases). The V gene lost 4 bases and the J gene lost 4 bases, with 16 bases spanning the gap. Germline CDR1 reads LGHDT; CDR2 reads YNNKEL (reference sequence). This CDR3 region has 15 residues. CDR3 nucleotide sequence: TGTGCCAGCAGCCCACGACAGCCCTGGACCACTGAAGCTTTCTTT. This translates into CASSPRQPWTTEAFF.

This clone was observed once. This chain uses TRBV30 with TRBJ2-1; the D gene is possibly TRBD1 (5 bases). The V end lost 2 bases, the J end lost 5 bases, and 10 bases lay between the germline ends. This CDR3 has 13 residues. Germline CDR1 reads GTSNPN; CDR2 reads SVGIG (reference sequence). The CDR3 nucleotides are TGTGCCTGGAGTCCCGACAGTAACAATGAGCAGTTCTTC. Translation gives CAWSPDSNNEQFF.

The J gene is TRBJ1-5, the V gene TRBV4-1; 8 bases match TRBD1. In germline, CDR1 is MGHRA, CDR2 YSYEKL. The CDR3 totals 17 residues. The V and J ends lost 4 bases and 0 bases, in that order; junction bases with no gene match: 8. The CDR3 DNA reads TGCGCCAGCAGCCCCGGACAGGGAAGGGGTAGCAATCAGCCCCAGCATTTT. This translates into CASSPGQGRGSNQPQHF.

The chain is built from TRBV7-8 and TRBJ1-5; 7 bases are shared with TRBD1. Germline lookup yields CDR1 SGHVS and CDR2 FQNEAQ. V was clipped by 1 base and J by 11 bases; unmatched bases: 11. The CDR3 length is 15 residues. The CDR3 region has the DNA TGTGCCAGCAGCTTAGAGGGGGCAGGGATAATAGCCCAGCATTTT. Protein: CASSLEGAGIIAQHF.

The J gene is TRBJ1-5, the V gene TRBV30; 7 bases line up with TRBD1. Trimming at V came to 2 bases and at J to 6 bases, leaving 10 bases not matched to a gene. Germline lookup yields CDR1 GTSNPN and CDR2 SVGIG (reference sequence). The CDR3 extends over 15 amino acids. The CDR3 nucleotides are TGTGCCTGGAGTAACGGACAGGCGTTGACTCAGCCCCAGCATTTT. Protein sequence: CAWSNGQALTQPQHF.

The CDR3 region is CAISESPRSSTDTQYF. CDR3 in DNA: TGTGCCATCAGTGAGTCGCCGAGGTCAAGCACAGATACGCAGTATTTT. The gene calls are TRBV10-3 and TRBJ2-3, with D unclear. Germline-derived CDR1 and CDR2 are ENHRY and SYGVKD. CDR3 length: 16 residues. Trimming shortened V by 0 bases and J by 0 bases, and 10 bases separated the two germline ends.

This chain joins TRBV25-1 and TRBJ2-1, with 11 positions matching TRBD1. The CDR3 loop spans 16 amino acids. V lost 6 bases to trimming and J lost 7 bases; unmatched junction nucleotides: 11. Germline V gene sequence: CDR1 MGHDK, CDR2 SYGVNS. The DNA of the CDR3 is TGTGCCAGCAGGAGAATCGGGGGACAGGGGGGGAATGAGCAGTTCTTC. This codes for CASRRIGGQGGNEQFF. Full variable domain (missing parts from reference TRBV25-1 and TRBJ2-1): EADIYQTPRYLVIGTGKKITLECSQTMGHDKMYWYQQDPGMELHLIHYSYGVNSTEKGDLSSESTVSRIRTEHFPLTLESARPSHTSQYLCASRRIGGQGGNEQFFGPGTRLTVL.